This T cell receptor (beta chain) was found in a study of technical replicates of blood from a handful of donors. TCRdb's table, derived via immunoSEQ multiplex PCR, lists solely in-frame clones and lacks some. The sample yields approximately 73,000 clones, about 90% seen once. The CDR3 runs 17 residues. V was pared by 1 base and J by 5 bases, with 17 bases between. Germline V gene lookup returns CDR1 SGHVS and CDR2 FQNEAQ. This rearrangement joins TRBV7-8 to TRBJ1-4; D gene ambiguous. Sequences were obtained from T cells isolated from PBMCs. The receptor's source is a human donor in good health. The CDR3 is CASSLGWRPADNEKLFF. DNA for the CDR3: TGTGCCAGCAGCTTAGGGTGGCGGCCAGCAGACAATGAAAAACTGTTTTTT.